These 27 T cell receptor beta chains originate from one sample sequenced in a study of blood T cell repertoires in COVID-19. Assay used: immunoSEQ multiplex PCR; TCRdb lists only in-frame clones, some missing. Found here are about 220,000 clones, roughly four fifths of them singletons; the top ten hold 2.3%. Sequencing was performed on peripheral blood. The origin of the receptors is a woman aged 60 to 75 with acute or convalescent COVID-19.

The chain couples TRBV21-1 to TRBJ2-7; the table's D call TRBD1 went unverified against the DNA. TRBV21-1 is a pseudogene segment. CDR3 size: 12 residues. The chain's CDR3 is CASSTRLYEQYF. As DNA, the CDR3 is TGTGCCAGCAGCACCAGGCTCTACGAGCAGTACTTC.

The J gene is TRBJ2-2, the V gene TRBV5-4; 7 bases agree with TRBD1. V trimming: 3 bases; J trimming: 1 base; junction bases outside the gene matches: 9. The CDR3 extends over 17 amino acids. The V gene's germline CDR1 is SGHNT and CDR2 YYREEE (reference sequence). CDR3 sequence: CASSSSPRTGNTGELFF. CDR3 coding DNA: TGTGCCAGCAGCTCTAGTCCCAGGACAGGGAACACCGGGGAGCTGTTTTTT.

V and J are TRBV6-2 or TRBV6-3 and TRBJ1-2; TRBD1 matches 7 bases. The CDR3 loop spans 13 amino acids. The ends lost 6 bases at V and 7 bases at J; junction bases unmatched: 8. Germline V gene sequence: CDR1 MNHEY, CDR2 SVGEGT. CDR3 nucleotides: TGTGCCAGCAGCCGTCCGGACAGGCTTGGCTACACCTTC. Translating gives CASSRPDRLGYTF.

The CDR3 sequence is CASSLDTDGGAGDTQYF. In nucleotides, the CDR3 is TGCGCCAGCAGCCTAGACACAGACGGGGGGGCCGGGGATACGCAGTATTTT. This chain connects TRBV4-1 to TRBJ2-3, with TRBD2 matching over 8 bases. Per germline, CDR1 MGHRA and CDR2 YSYEKL. Losses at the gene ends were 4 bases for V and 6 bases for J; bases not matched to a gene: 15. The CDR3 length is 17 residues.

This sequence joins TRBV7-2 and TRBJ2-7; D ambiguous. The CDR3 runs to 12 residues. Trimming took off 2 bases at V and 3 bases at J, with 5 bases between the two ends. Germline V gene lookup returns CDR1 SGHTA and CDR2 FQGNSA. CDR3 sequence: CASSLTFYEQYF. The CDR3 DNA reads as TGTGCCAGCAGCTTAACTTTCTACGAGCAGTACTTC.

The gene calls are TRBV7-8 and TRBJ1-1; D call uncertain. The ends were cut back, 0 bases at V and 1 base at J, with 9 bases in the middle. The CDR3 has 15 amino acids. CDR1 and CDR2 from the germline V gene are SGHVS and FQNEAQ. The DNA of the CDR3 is TGTGCCAGCAGCTTAGCTACAAGACAGAACACTGAAGCTTTCTTT. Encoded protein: CASSLATRQNTEAFF.

The CDR3 coding sequence is TGTGCCAGCAGTTACCTCGACAGGGGGCACACCGGGGAGCTGTTTTTT. Its protein is CASSYLDRGHTGELFF. The chain combines TRBV6-5 with TRBJ2-2; TRBD1 aligns across 10 bases. J gave up 3 bases and V 2 bases, and 3 bases lay outside the gene matches. The CDR3 extends over 16 amino acids. Germline V CDR1 and CDR2: MNHEY, SVGAGI.

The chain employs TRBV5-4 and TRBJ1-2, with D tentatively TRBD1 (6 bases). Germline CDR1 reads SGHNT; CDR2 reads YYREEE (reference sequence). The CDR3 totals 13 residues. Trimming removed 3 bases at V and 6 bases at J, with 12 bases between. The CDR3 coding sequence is TGTGCCAGCAGCTACCCAGGGGTGGATGGCTACACCTTC. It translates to CASSYPGVDGYTF.

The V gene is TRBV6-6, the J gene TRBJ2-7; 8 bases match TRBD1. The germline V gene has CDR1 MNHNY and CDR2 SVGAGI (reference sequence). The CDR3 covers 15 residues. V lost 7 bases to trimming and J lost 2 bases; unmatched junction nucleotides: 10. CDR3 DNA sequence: TGTGCCAGCATCCTTGGACAGGGACCCACCTACGAGCAGTACTTC. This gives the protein CASILGQGPTYEQYF.

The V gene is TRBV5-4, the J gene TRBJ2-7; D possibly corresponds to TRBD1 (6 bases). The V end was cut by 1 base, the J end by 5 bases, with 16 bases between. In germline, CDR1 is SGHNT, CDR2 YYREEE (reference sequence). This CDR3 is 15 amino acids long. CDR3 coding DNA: TGTGCCAGCAGCTTGCGAGTCACAGGGAGCCACGAGCAGTACTTC. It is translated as CASSLRVTGSHEQYF. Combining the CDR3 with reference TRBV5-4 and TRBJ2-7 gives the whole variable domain ETGVTQSPTHLIKTRGQQVTLRCSSQSGHNTVSWYQQALGQGPQFIFQYYREEENGRGNFPPRFSGLQFPNYSSELNVNALELDDSALYLCASSLRVTGSHEQYFGPGTRLTVT.

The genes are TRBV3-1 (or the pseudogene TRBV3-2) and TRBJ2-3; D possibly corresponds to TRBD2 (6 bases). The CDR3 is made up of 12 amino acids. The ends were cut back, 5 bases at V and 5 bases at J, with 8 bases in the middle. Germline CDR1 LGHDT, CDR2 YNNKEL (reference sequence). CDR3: CASSEGLDTQYF. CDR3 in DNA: TGTGCCAGCAGCGAGGGACTAGATACGCAGTATTTT.

As DNA, the CDR3 is TGCGCCAGCAGCTTGGCTCAGGGGGGCACTGAAGCTTTCTTT. Translating it yields CASSLAQGGTEAFF. This chain uses TRBV5-1 with TRBJ1-1, with 7 bases that match TRBD1. After removal of 0 bases from V and 4 bases from J, the junction contained 3 bases not matched to a gene. The CDR3 is made up of 14 amino acids. Germline V gene data show CDR1 as SGHRS and CDR2 as YFSETQ.

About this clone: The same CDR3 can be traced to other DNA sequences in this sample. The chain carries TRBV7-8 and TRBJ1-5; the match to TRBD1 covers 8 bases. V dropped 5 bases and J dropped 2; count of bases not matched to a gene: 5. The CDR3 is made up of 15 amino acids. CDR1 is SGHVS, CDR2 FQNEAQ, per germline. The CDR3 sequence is CASSLGTGGNQPQHF. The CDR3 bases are TGTGCCAGCAGCCTCGGGACAGGAGGCAATCAGCCCCAGCATTTT.

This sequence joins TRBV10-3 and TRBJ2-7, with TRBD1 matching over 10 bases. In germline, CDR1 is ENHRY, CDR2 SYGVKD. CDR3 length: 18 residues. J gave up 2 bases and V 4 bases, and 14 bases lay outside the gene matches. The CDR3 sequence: CAISGMTTGTGAPYEQYF. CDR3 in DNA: TGTGCCATCAGTGGGATGACAACCGGGACAGGGGCCCCCTACGAGCAGTACTTC.

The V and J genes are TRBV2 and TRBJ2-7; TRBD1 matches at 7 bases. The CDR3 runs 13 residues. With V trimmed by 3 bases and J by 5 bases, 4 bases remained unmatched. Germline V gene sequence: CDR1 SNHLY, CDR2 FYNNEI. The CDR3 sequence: CASSEGQSHEQYF. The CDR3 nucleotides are TGTGCCAGCAGTGAGGGACAGTCTCACGAGCAGTACTTC.

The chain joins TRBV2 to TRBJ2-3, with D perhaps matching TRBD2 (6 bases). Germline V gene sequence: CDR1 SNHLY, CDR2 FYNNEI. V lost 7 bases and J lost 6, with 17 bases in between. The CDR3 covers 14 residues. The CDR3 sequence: CASTAGRGIDTQYF. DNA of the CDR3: TGTGCCAGCACGGCGGGGCGCGGTATTGATACGCAGTATTTT.

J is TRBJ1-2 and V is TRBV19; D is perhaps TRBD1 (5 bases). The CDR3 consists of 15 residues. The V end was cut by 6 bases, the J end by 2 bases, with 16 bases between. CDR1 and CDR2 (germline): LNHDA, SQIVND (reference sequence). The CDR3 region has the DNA TGTGCCAGTAGGAGGACGACAGTATCCAACTATGGCTACACCTTC. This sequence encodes CASRRTTVSNYGYTF.

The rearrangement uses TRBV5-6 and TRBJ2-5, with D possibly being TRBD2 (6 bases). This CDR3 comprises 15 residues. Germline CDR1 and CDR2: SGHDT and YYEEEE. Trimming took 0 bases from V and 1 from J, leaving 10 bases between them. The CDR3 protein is CASSLGAGIQETQYF. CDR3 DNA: TGTGCCAGCAGCTTGGGGGCGGGGATCCAAGAGACCCAGTACTTC.

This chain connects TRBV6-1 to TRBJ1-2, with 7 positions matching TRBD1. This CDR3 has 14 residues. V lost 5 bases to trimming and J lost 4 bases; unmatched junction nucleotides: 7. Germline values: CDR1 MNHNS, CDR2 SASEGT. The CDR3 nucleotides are TGTGCCAGCAGTATAAAGGGACAGTTCTATGGCTACACCTTC. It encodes CASSIKGQFYGYTF.

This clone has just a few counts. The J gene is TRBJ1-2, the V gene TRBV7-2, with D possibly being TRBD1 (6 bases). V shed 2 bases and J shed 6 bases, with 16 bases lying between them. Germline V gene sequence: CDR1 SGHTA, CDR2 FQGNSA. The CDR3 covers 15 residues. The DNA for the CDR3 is TGTGCCAGCAGCTTAAAAACAGGGTTACGAGATGGCTACACCTTC. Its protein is CASSLKTGLRDGYTF.

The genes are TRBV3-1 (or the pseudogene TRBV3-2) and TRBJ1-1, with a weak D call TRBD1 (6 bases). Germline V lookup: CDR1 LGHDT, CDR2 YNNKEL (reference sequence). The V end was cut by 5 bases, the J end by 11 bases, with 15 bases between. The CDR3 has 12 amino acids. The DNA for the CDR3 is TGTGCCAGCAGCGCCTCCGGGACAATCGCTTTCTTT. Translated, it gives CASSASGTIAFF.

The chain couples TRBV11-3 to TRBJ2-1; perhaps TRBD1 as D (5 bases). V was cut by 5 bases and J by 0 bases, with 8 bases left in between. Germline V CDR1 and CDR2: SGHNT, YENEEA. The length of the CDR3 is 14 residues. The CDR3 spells CASSLGLSYNEQFF. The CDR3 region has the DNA TGTGCCAGCAGCCTGGGGCTCTCCTACAATGAGCAGTTCTTC. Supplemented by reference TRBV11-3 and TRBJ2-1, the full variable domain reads EAGVVQSPRYKIIEKKQPVAFWCNPISGHNTLYWYLQNLGQGPELLIRYENEEAVDDSQLPKDRFSAERLKGVDSTLKIQPAELGDSAVYLCASSLGLSYNEQFFGPGTRLTVL.

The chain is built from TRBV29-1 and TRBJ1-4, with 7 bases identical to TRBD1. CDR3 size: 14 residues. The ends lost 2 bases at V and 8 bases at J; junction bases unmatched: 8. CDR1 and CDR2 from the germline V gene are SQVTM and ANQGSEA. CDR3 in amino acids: CSVENRQGGEKLFF. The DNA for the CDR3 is TGCAGCGTTGAAAATCGACAGGGCGGGGAAAAACTGTTTTTT. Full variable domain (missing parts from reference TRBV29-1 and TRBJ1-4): SAVISQKPSRDICQRGTSLTIQCQVDSQVTMMFWYRQQPGQSLTLIATANQGSEATYESGFVIDKFPISRPNLTFSTLTVSNMSPEDSSIYLCSVENRQGGEKLFFGSGTQLSVL.

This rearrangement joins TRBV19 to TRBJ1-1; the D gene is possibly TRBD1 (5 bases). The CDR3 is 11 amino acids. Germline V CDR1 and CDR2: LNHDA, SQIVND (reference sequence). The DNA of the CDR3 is TGTGCAACATACGGGGGAACTGAAGCTTTCTTT. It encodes CATYGGTEAFF.

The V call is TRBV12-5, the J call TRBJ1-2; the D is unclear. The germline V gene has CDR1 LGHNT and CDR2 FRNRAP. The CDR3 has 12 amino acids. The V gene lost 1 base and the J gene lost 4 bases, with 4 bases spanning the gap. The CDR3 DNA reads TGTGCTAGTGGTTTGGAGAGCTATGGCTACACCTTC. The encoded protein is CASGLESYGYTF.

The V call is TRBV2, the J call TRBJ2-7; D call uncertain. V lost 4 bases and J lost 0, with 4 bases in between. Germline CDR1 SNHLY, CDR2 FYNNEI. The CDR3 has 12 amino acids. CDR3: CASSAPSYEQYF. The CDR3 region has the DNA TGTGCCAGCAGTGCTCCCTCCTACGAGCAGTACTTC.

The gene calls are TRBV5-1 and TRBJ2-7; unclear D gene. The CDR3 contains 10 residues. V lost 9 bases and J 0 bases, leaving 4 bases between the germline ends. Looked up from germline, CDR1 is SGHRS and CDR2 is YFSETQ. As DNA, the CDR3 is TGCGCCACCCGCTCCTACGAGCAGTACTTC. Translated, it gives CATRSYEQYF.